The sequence of this T cell receptor (beta chain) was determined in a study of shared clonotypes between healthy human individuals. Germline V gives CDR1 SGHDN, CDR2 FVKESK. The CDR3 contains 15 residues. V trimming: 1 base; J trimming: 4 bases; junction bases outside the gene matches: 2. Every subset had its genomic DNA shared out evenly among several immunoSEQ plates. Produced via immunoSEQ multiplex PCR; TCRdb's table is partial and in-frame only. The profile shows about 1 million clones, under 80% of them singletons. Whole-study results and caveats: Clonotype sharing across a few donors was observed for approximately 5% of naive CD4 clonotypes. Clonotype sharing among donors, it was expected, would be affected by sequencing depth. Larger estimated richness was generally seen in naive subsets than in memory subsets.

Notes on this clone: The antigen is unknown.

This clonotype was obtained from a man aged 18-30 years in good health. Sequences were obtained from memory CD4+ T cells sorted from blood. Subset described: CD45RA-negative fraction. The chain carries TRBV14 and TRBJ2-5; 11 nucleotides agree with TRBD2. The DNA for the CDR3 is TGTGCCAGCAGCCAAGGGCTAGCGGGAGGAGAGACCCAGTACTTC. Translating it yields CASSQGLAGGETQYF.